This T cell receptor (beta chain) was obtained from a study of graft-versus-host responses after intestinal transplantation. The graft tissue was processed, and this released both intraepithelial and lamina propria lymphocytes. The protocol was immunoSEQ multiplex PCR, while the TCRdb copy is restricted to in-frame clones and leaves out a portion. The sample yields 1,500 to 2,000 clones, approximately 83% seen once. Sequencing was performed on ileum tissue, taken just over 55 days after intestinal transplant. This clonotype was obtained from a human patient who received an intestinal transplant, so some T cells may come from the graft donor.

DNA of the CDR3: TGTGCCAGCAGCTTGAGTGGTTACTCTGGAAACACCATATATTTT. Its translation: CASSLSGYSGNTIYF. The V gene is TRBV7-9, the J gene TRBJ1-3; no reliable D call. Trimming stripped 3 bases from V and 0 bases from J, with 9 bases between. The CDR3 length is 15 residues. From germline, CDR1 is SEHNR and CDR2 FQNEAQ (reference sequence).